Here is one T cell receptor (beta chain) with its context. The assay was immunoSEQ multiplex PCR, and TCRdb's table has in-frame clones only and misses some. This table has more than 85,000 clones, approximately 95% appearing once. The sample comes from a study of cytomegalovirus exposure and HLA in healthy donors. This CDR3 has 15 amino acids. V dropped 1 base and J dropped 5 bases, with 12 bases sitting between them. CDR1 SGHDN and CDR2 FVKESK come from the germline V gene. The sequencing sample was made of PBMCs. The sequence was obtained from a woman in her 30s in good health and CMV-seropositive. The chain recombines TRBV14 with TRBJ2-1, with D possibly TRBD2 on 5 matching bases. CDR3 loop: CASSQGTGINNEQFF. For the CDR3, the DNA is TGTGCCAGCAGCCAAGGGACCGGGATCAACAATGAGCAGTTCTTC.